The following is a T cell receptor beta chain sequence with its context. These data come from a study of early T cells in non-severe SARS-CoV-2 infection. Unique molecular identifier tags were affixed to discrete cDNA molecules. TCRdb fed the 5' RACE reads into MiXCR, producing one record per CDR3 protein. The sample has around 40,000 distinct CDR3 sequences, less than 7.5% seen once. The material was whole blood, obtained at baseline. The sequence was obtained from an adult who was a healthcare worker with PCR-confirmed SARS-CoV-2 infection or an uninfected control (not recorded which).

Written as DNA, the CDR3 is TGTGCCAGCAGTTTAGGCCTTCTGGGCGGGGAGCTGTTTTTT. Protein product: CASSLGLLGGELFF. V gene TRBV28 combines with J gene TRBJ2-2; D uncertain. The CDR3 is 14 amino acids. The V end lost 2 bases, the J end lost 7 bases, and 11 bases lay between the germline ends. Per the germline V gene, CDR1 is MDHEN and CDR2 is SYDVKM.